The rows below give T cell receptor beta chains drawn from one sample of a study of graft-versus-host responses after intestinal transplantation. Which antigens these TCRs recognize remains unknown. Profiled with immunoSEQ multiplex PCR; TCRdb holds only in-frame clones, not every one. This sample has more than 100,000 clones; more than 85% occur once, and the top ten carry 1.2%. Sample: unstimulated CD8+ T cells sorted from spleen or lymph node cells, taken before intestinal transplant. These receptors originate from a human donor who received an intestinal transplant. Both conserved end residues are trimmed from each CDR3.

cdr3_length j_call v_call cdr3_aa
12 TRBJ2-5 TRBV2 ASTLGLIQETQY
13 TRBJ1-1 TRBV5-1 ASSLDPGVNTEAF
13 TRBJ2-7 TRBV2 ASSGGTGGVYEQY
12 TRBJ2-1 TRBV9 ASSVSGAANEQF
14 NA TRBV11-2 ASSLFTGGPSYEQY
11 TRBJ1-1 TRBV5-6 ASSLDAVREAF
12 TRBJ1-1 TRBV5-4 ASRLGTGTTEAF
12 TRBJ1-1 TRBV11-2 ASSLSHRDLEAF
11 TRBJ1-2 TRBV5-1 ASSTENTGGYT
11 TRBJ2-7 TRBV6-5 ASRTGGHYEQY
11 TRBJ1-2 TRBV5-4 ASSRLQGEGYT
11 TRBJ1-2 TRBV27 ASTSSPLWGYT
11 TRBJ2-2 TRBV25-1 ASSEVGAGELF
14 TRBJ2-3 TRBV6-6 ASSSGLVAGTDTQY
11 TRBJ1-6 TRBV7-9 ASSSLIGSPLH
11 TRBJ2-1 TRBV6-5 ASSPDITNEQF
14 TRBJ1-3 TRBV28 ASSIGGSYLGNTIY
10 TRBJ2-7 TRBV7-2 ASSLVFNEQY
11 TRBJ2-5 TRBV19 ASKGGYQETQY
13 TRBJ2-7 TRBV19 ASSPTGGGIYEQY
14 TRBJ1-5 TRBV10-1 ASTWAGLKGNQPQH
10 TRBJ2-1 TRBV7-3 ASSWWGYEQF